This T cell receptor beta chain was recovered during a study of neurological immune-mediated disorders. Synthesis of cDNA was accomplished via 5'RACE employing 10-nucleotide random UMIs. TCRdb reprocessed the 5' RACE reads via MiXCR and lists one record per CDR3 protein. Of approximately 70,000 distinct CDR3 sequences in the sample, roughly 4.8% were seen once. On this clonotype itself: As yet, its antigen is unknown.

This CDR3 comprises 13 residues. Germline V gene lookup returns CDR1 DFQATT and CDR2 SNEGSKA (reference sequence). Findings and limits, study-wide: HTLV-1-associated myelopathy displayed the greatest TCR clonal expansion, and multiple sclerosis exhibited the smallest, lower than that of healthy controls. Neither clinical nor MRI features were found to be associated with the multiple sclerosis repertoire cluster. No sharing of CDR3 amino acid sequences was observed among expanded clones across subjects, suggesting private repertoires in all groups.

The clonotype was recovered from a woman in her 70s with multiple sclerosis. The rearrangement uses TRBV20-1 and TRBJ2-7; D not certain. Material for sequencing was PBMCs. For the CDR3, the DNA is TGCAGCGCGGCCGTTCCCAGCCTTTACGAGCAGTACTTC. It codes for CSAAVPSLYEQYF.